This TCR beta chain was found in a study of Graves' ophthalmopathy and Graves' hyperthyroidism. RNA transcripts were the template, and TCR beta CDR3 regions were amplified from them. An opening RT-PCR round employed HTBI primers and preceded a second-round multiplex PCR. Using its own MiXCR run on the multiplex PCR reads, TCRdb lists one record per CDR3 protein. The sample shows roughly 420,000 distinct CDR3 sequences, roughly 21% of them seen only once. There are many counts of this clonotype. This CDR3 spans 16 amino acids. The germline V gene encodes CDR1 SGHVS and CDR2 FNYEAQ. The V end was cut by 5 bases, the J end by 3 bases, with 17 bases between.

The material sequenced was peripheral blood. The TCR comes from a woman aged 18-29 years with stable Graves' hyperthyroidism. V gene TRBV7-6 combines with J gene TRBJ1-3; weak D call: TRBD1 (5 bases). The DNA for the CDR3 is TGTGCCAGCAGCCAGGGCGGTGGGGGAGGTGGAAACACCATATATTTT. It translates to CASSQGGGGGGNTIYF.